The 27 T cell receptor beta chains given below trace back to one sample, sequenced in a study of shared clonotypes between healthy human individuals. It was CD45RO-negative cells, positively selected for CCR7, that made up naive CD8 cells, with terminally differentiated effector memory CD45RA+ cells excluded. TCRdb's table, derived via immunoSEQ multiplex PCR, lists solely in-frame clones and lacks some. The data show around 2,100,000 clones, roughly 95% seen once. The sample consisted of naive CD8+ T cells sorted from blood. The receptors originated from a young man in good health.

Turning to this clone: The identical CDR3 is also encoded by other nucleotide sequences in the sample. J is TRBJ1-1 and V is TRBV13, with D perhaps matching TRBD1 (6 bases). The CDR3 consists of 13 residues. Germline V CDR1 and CDR2: PRHDT, FYEKMQ (reference sequence). V shed 5 bases and J shed 4 bases, with 11 bases lying between them. CDR3 sequence (DNA): TGTGCCAGCAGCGAGGGGGTGGGCACTGAAGCTTTCTTT. Residues: CASSEGVGTEAFF.

This clone showed up just once. V is TRBV28 and J is TRBJ2-7, with unresolved D. CDR3 length equals 13 residues. CDR1 is MDHEN, CDR2 SYDVKM, per germline. The V and J ends lost 6 bases and 2 bases respectively, with 11 bases between them. CDR3: CASSFDMTYEQYF. The CDR3 DNA sequence: TGTGCCAGCAGCTTCGACATGACCTACGAGCAGTACTTC.

In its sample, this clone was seen once. The chain couples TRBV9 to TRBJ1-2; D remains unclear. V was cut by 0 bases and J by 0 bases, with 12 bases left in between. CDR1 is SGDLS, CDR2 YYNGEE, per germline. The CDR3 is 16 amino acids. CDR3 nucleotide sequence: TGTGCCAGCAGCGTAGGGGTCGTAGGTACTAACTATGGCTACACCTTC. It codes for CASSVGVVGTNYGYTF.

V is TRBV7-6 and J is TRBJ2-7; D gene uncertain. The CDR3 contains 13 residues. Germline CDR1 is SGHVS and CDR2 is FNYEAQ. V gave up 5 bases and J gave up 3 bases, with 11 bases separating them. CDR3 in DNA: TGTGCCAGCAGCGCCCCGCGGAGCTACGAGCAGTACTTC. Translated, it gives CASSAPRSYEQYF.

The rearrangement joins TRBV6-6 to TRBJ1-2; D is unresolved. V lost 0 bases, J lost 1 base, and 9 bases lay in between. Germline-derived CDR1 and CDR2 are MNHNY and SVGAGI (reference sequence). The CDR3 has 15 residues. The CDR3 region has the DNA TGTGCCAGCAGTTACTCTAGAGATCTTAACTATGGCTACACCTTC. Its protein product is CASSYSRDLNYGYTF.

This clone appeared once. The sample has other DNA sequences that encode this CDR3 too. This chain uses TRBV27 with TRBJ2-2, with TRBD1 matching 7 bases. Germline V gives CDR1 MNHEY, CDR2 SMNVEV (reference sequence). The CDR3 totals 15 residues. J lost 0 bases, V lost 8 bases, and 6 bases had no gene match. Written as DNA, the CDR3 is TGTGCCAGCTCCCCTCAGGGGGCGAACACCGGGGAGCTGTTTTTT. Translated: CASSPQGANTGELFF.

The chain recombines TRBV5-1 with TRBJ2-5, with 9 bases aligning to TRBD1. Germline lookup yields CDR1 SGHRS and CDR2 YFSETQ. V lost 4 bases, J lost 4 bases, and 5 bases stayed unmatched. This CDR3 region has 14 residues. As DNA, the CDR3 is TGCGCCAGCAGCGTAGGACAGGGGACAGAGACCCAGTACTTC. Residues: CASSVGQGTETQYF. Filled out from reference TRBV5-1 and TRBJ2-5, the complete variable domain reads KAGVTQTPRYLIKTRGQQVTLSCSPISGHRSVSWYQQTPGQGLQFLFEYFSETQRNKGNFPGRFSGRQFSNSRSEMNVSTLELGDSALYLCASSVGQGTETQYFGPGTRLLVL.

The chain recombines TRBV27 with TRBJ2-3; 11 nucleotides match TRBD2. Germline loops: CDR1 MNHEY, CDR2 SMNVEV (reference sequence). The V segment lost 5 bases and the J segment 5 bases; nucleotides outside the gene matches: 12. The CDR3 totals 17 residues. The CDR3 region is CASSPTHTSGRGDTQYF. CDR3 nucleotides: TGTGCCAGCAGTCCGACACACACTAGCGGGAGAGGAGATACGCAGTATTTT.

The chain has TRBV7-8 and TRBJ1-5; D is unclear. Trimming removed 2 bases at V and 7 bases at J, with 15 bases between. Germline assignment: CDR1 SGHVS and CDR2 FQNEAQ. The CDR3 consists of 15 residues. CDR3 nucleotides: TGTGCCAGCAGCTTACCCGCGGGCACGGGACAGCCCCAGCATTTT. Protein: CASSLPAGTGQPQHF.

The rearrangement uses TRBV6-6 and TRBJ2-7; no reliable D call. This CDR3 is 14 amino acids long. CDR1 and CDR2 (germline): MNHNY, SVGAGI (reference sequence). Trimming left V 2 bases short and J 3 bases short, with 11 bases between. The chain's CDR3 is CASSYTDQDYEQYF. The CDR3 nucleotides are TGTGCCAGCAGTTACACAGATCAAGACTACGAGCAGTACTTC.

CDR3 amino acids: CASSSGQAYNEQFF. The CDR3, as DNA: TGTGCCAGCAGCTCCGGACAGGCTTACAATGAGCAGTTCTTC. The rearrangement joins TRBV6-1 to TRBJ2-1; TRBD1 matches 7 bases. CDR1 and CDR2 from the germline V gene are MNHNS and SASEGT. CDR3 size: 14 residues. The V and J ends lost 6 bases and 4 bases, in that order; junction bases with no gene match: 6.

The rearrangement uses TRBV5-6 and TRBJ1-5; 7 bases map to TRBD1. Germline V gene sequence: CDR1 SGHDT, CDR2 YYEEEE. The CDR3 extends over 15 amino acids. Germline trimming cut 3 bases from V and 3 bases from J; bases unmatched to any gene: 6. CDR3 in amino acids: CASSSMGTVNQPQHF. CDR3 nucleotide sequence: TGTGCCAGCAGCTCTATGGGGACAGTCAATCAGCCCCAGCATTTT.

The genes are TRBV4-3 and TRBJ2-1; TRBD2 matches 12 bases. Germline V gene lookup returns CDR1 LGHNA and CDR2 YSLEER. V gave up 3 bases and J gave up 0 bases; unmatched junction bases: 9. The CDR3 covers 19 residues. The CDR3 DNA reads TGCGCCAGCAGCCACCCCGGGACTAGCGGGCGGAGCTCCTACAATGAGCAGTTCTTC. It specifies CASSHPGTSGRSSYNEQFF.

This chain joins TRBV6-1 and TRBJ1-1; tentative D call: TRBD1 (5 bases). The CDR3 runs to 14 residues. V was shortened by 5 bases and J by 0 bases, with 10 bases between the two germline ends. Germline CDR1 and CDR2: MNHNS and SASEGT. Here the CDR3 reads CASSLRGLNTEAFF. The CDR3 nucleotides are TGTGCCAGCAGTCTTAGGGGCCTGAACACTGAAGCTTTCTTT.

The chain joins TRBV27 to TRBJ1-6; unclear D gene. V gave up 1 base and J gave up 3 bases, with 10 bases separating them. Per the germline V gene, CDR1 is MNHEY and CDR2 is SMNVEV (reference sequence). This CDR3 contains 16 residues. CDR3 amino acids: CASSLYSYDYNSPLHF. Here the CDR3 DNA reads TGTGCCAGCAGTTTATACAGTTACGACTATAATTCACCCCTCCACTTT.

This chain connects TRBV10-3 to TRBJ2-3; 7 bases are a match to TRBD1. The germline V gene encodes CDR1 ENHRY and CDR2 SYGVKD. The junction had 7 bases not matched to a gene; V was cut back by 2 bases and J by 2 bases. The length of the CDR3 is 16 residues. Here the CDR3 reads CAISEEWGQNTDTQYF. The CDR3, as DNA: TGTGCCATCAGTGAGGAGTGGGGACAGAACACAGATACGCAGTATTTT.

Remarks on this clone: One junction end disagrees with the germline gene, perhaps due to a read error. The rearrangement joins TRBV19 to TRBJ1-1; D call uncertain. The CDR3 sequence is 14 residues long. Germline V gives CDR1 LNHDA, CDR2 SQIVND (reference sequence). The CDR3 sequence is CAGSIGGGNTEAFF. CDR3 DNA sequence: TGTGCCGGTAGTATAGGAGGCGGTAACACTGAAGCTTTCTTT.

Details on this clone: Other DNA sequences in this specimen translate into the identical CDR3. The CDR3 is CASSRDISYEQYF. In nucleotides, the CDR3 is TGTGCCAGCAGCCGTGACATCTCCTACGAGCAGTACTTC. This chain links TRBV5-4 with TRBJ2-7; D remains unclear. V lost 4 bases and J 0 bases, leaving 8 bases between the germline ends. The CDR3 extends over 13 amino acids. CDR1 and CDR2 from the germline V gene are SGHNT and YYREEE (reference sequence). Based on the CDR3 plus reference TRBV5-4 and TRBJ2-7, the full variable domain is ETGVTQSPTHLIKTRGQQVTLRCSSQSGHNTVSWYQQALGQGPQFIFQYYREEENGRGNFPPRFSGLQFPNYSSELNVNALELDDSALYLCASSRDISYEQYFGPGTRLTVT.

This clone was counted once. The chain carries TRBV5-6 and TRBJ1-3; D is unresolved. CDR1 and CDR2 (germline): SGHDT, YYEEEE. The CDR3 covers 13 residues. V shed 3 bases and J shed 7 bases, with 11 bases lying between them. CDR3 DNA sequence: TGTGCCAGCAGCTCCCCCCTATCCAACACCATATATTTT. This encodes CASSSPLSNTIYF.

There are a few counts of this clone. The V and J genes are TRBV30 and TRBJ1-1; the D is unclear. V lost 0 bases to trimming and J lost 6 bases, with 11 bases between them. This CDR3 spans 13 amino acids. Germline V lookup: CDR1 GTSNPN, CDR2 SVGIG (reference sequence). The CDR3: CAWSVPYPPEAFF. The CDR3 nucleotides read TGTGCCTGGAGTGTACCCTACCCTCCTGAAGCTTTCTTT.

This clone was counted a single time. The V gene is TRBV7-6, the J gene TRBJ2-7; 8 bases are a match to TRBD1. V shed 5 bases, J shed 0 bases, and the junction held 12 bases outside the gene matches. Germline CDR1 SGHVS, CDR2 FNYEAQ. This CDR3 spans 17 amino acids. The CDR3 DNA sequence: TGTGCCAGCAGCGAGTCCCTTGTAGACAGGGGCTCCTACGAGCAGTACTTC. This translates into CASSESLVDRGSYEQYF.

The rearrangement joins TRBV4-1 to TRBJ2-2, with D unclear. The CDR3 extends over 16 amino acids. Germline values: CDR1 MGHRA, CDR2 YSYEKL. Trimming took off 0 bases at V and 5 bases at J, with 13 bases between the two ends. Here the CDR3 DNA reads TGCGCCAGCAGCCAAGATAGCCCGGTCTGGACCGGGGAGCTGTTTTTT. Residues: CASSQDSPVWTGELFF.

V and J are TRBV27 and TRBJ1-4; D not certain. The CDR3 covers 13 residues. Between the trimmed V and J ends, which lost 6 bases and 0 bases, there was a span of 5 bases. The germline gives CDR1 MNHEY, CDR2 SMNVEV (reference sequence). The DNA of the CDR3 is TGTGCCAGCAGCGTCGCAACTAATGAAAAACTGTTTTTT. Its translation: CASSVATNEKLFF. The full variable domain, completed using reference TRBV27 and TRBJ1-4, is EAQVTQNPRYLITVTGKKLTVTCSQNMNHEYMSWYRQDPGLGLRQIYYSMNVEVTDKGDVPEGYKVSRKEKRNFPLILESPSPNQTSLYFCASSVATNEKLFFGSGTQLSVL.

V and J are TRBV27 and TRBJ2-3; 9 nucleotides line up with TRBD1. The CDR3 covers 16 residues. V was clipped by 6 bases and J by 2 bases; unmatched bases: 9. Germline V gene lookup returns CDR1 MNHEY and CDR2 SMNVEV (reference sequence). This CDR3 reads CASSSPTGGHTDTQYF. The CDR3 coding sequence is TGTGCCAGCAGCTCTCCTACAGGGGGCCACACAGATACGCAGTATTTT.

The chain combines TRBV6-5 with TRBJ2-7; tentatively, D is TRBD1 (5 bases). CDR3 length equals 14 residues. V lost 0 bases and J 2 bases, leaving 8 bases between the germline ends. The germline gives CDR1 MNHEY, CDR2 SVGAGI. CDR3 sequence (DNA): TGTGCCAGCAGTTACTCGGGGCTCACCTACGAGCAGTACTTC. Translation gives CASSYSGLTYEQYF.

Comment on this clone: One end of the junction is discordant with germline, which a read error may explain. V gene TRBV4-1 combines with J gene TRBJ2-3, with a weak D call TRBD2 (6 bases). This CDR3 is 17 amino acids long. Germline CDR1 reads MGHRA; CDR2 reads YSYEKL. Here the CDR3 reads CASSQPLGGEDSGPLFF. The CDR3 DNA reads as TGCGCCAGCAGCCAACCCCTTGGAGGGGAAGACTCAGGCCCCCTTTTTTTT.

V usage is TRBV28 and J usage is TRBJ2-2; weak D call: TRBD1 (6 bases). The CDR3 loop spans 17 amino acids. Germline V gene data show CDR1 as MDHEN and CDR2 as SYDVKM. V was cut by 6 bases and J by 0 bases, with 17 bases left in between. CDR3 sequence: CASSPKVRGPNTGELFF. As DNA, the CDR3 is TGTGCCAGCAGCCCAAAGGTCAGGGGCCCGAACACCGGGGAGCTGTTTTTT.